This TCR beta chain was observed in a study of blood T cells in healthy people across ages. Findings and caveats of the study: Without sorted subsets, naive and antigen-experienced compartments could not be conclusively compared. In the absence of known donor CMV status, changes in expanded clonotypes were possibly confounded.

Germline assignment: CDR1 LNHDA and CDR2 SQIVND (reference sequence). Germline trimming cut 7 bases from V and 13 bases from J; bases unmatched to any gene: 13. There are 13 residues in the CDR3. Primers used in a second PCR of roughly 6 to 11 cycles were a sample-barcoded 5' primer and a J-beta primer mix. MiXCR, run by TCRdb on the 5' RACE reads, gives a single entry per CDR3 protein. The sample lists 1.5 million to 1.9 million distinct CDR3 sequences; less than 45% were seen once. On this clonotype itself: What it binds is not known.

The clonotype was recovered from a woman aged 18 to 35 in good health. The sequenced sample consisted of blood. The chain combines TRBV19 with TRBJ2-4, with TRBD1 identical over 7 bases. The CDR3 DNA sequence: TGTGCCAGTAACTCCGACAGGGCGCGAGAGCAGTACTTC. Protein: CASNSDRAREQYF.